Shown below are 28 T cell receptor beta chains from a single sample sequenced in a study of T cell responses to AZD1222 COVID-19 vaccine. Method: immunoSEQ multiplex PCR; TCRdb's copy keeps in-frame clones and lacks some. Of tens of thousands of clones in the sample, more than 85% were seen once. The sample consisted of peripheral blood, taken on day 0 of AZD1222 vaccination. These receptor sequences come from an adult in good health.

This rearrangement joins TRBV4-2 to TRBJ1-2; TRBD1 agrees at 7 bases. The CDR3 extends over 12 amino acids. With V trimmed by 8 bases and J by 3 bases, 3 bases remained unmatched. Germline values: CDR1 LGHNA, CDR2 YNFKEQ. The chain's CDR3 is CASVGQDYGYTF. The CDR3 nucleotides are TGTGCCAGCGTTGGACAGGACTATGGCTACACCTTC.

V gene TRBV14 combines with J gene TRBJ2-5; 10 bases line up with TRBD2. With 1 base clipped from V and 0 bases from J, the junction kept 11 bases outside the gene matches. The CDR3 spans 19 residues. Germline V gives CDR1 SGHDN, CDR2 FVKESK. CDR3 sequence reads: CASSQGGNLAGVHQETQYF. The CDR3 coding sequence is TGTGCCAGCAGCCAAGGGGGGAATCTAGCGGGGGTACACCAAGAGACCCAGTACTTC.

The chain links TRBV5-6 to TRBJ2-1; D gene uncertain. This CDR3 contains 14 residues. The germline gives CDR1 SGHDT, CDR2 YYEEEE. V lost 3 bases, J lost 3 bases, and 10 bases lay in between. The CDR3 coding sequence is TGTGCCAGCAGCTATCGGACCGGCTACAATGAGCAGTTCTTC. Protein sequence: CASSYRTGYNEQFF.

V is TRBV27 and J is TRBJ2-7; 13 positions agree with TRBD2. The CDR3 runs 15 residues. Germline V gene lookup returns CDR1 MNHEY and CDR2 SMNVEV (reference sequence). The V gene end was trimmed by 4 bases and the J gene end by 3 bases; junction bases not matched to a gene: 3. CDR3 in amino acids: CASSSGLAGVYEQYF. CDR3 nucleotides: TGTGCCAGCAGTTCAGGACTAGCGGGGGTCTACGAGCAGTACTTC.

The gene calls are TRBV5-6 and TRBJ1-1; 7 bases are a match to TRBD1. The V gene's germline CDR1 is SGHDT and CDR2 YYEEEE. The V segment lost 4 bases and the J segment 3 bases; nucleotides outside the gene matches: 9. This CDR3 has 15 amino acids. As DNA, the CDR3 is TGTGCCAGCAGCATGGACAGGCGGCGGGACACTGAAGCTTTCTTT. It codes for CASSMDRRRDTEAFF.

The chain links TRBV4-2 to TRBJ2-2, with 10 bases fitting TRBD2. V dropped 1 base and J dropped 2; count of bases not matched to a gene: 7. The CDR3 extends over 18 amino acids. Germline CDR1 reads LGHNA; CDR2 reads YNFKEQ. In DNA form, the CDR3 reads TGTGCCAGCAGCCAAGTCTCTAGCGGGGGACCAAACACCGGGGAGCTGTTTTTT. Translated: CASSQVSSGGPNTGELFF.

This chain joins TRBV5-4 and TRBJ1-2; D remains unclear. V lost 4 bases and J lost 9, with 16 bases in between. The CDR3 runs 13 residues. CDR1 SGHNT and CDR2 YYREEE come from the germline V gene (reference sequence). In nucleotides, the CDR3 is TGTGCCAGCAGCCTTCCAGGAGAGATTCGCTACACCTTC. This codes for CASSLPGEIRYTF.

V and J are TRBV3-1 (or the pseudogene TRBV3-2) and TRBJ1-3; possibly TRBD1 for D (5 bases). CDR3 length: 13 amino acids. Germline V CDR1 and CDR2: LGHDT, YNNKEL (reference sequence). Trimming shortened V by 0 bases and J by 7 bases, and 7 bases separated the two germline ends. The chain's CDR3 is CASSQDRANTIYF. CDR3 bases: TGTGCCAGCAGCCAAGACAGGGCGAACACCATATATTTT.

The chain is built from TRBV10-1 and TRBJ1-6; unclear D gene. The CDR3 is made up of 17 amino acids. Per germline, CDR1 WNHNN and CDR2 SYGVQD (reference sequence). Trimming removed 6 bases at V and 0 bases at J, with 15 bases between. In DNA, the CDR3 is TGCGCCAGCAGGCGGATTATTAATAGCTCCTATAATTCACCCCTCCACTTT. Its protein product is CASRRIINSSYNSPLHF.

In DNA form, the CDR3 reads TGTGCCAGCAGCCAAGAAAGGCTAAATGGCTACACCTTC. Translation gives CASSQERLNGYTF. The chain combines TRBV3-1 (or the pseudogene TRBV3-2) with TRBJ1-2; D is unresolved. The CDR3 runs to 13 residues. Germline loops: CDR1 LGHDT, CDR2 YNNKEL (reference sequence). Trimming pared 0 bases from V and 6 bases from J, leaving 8 bases between.

The chain couples TRBV18 to TRBJ2-5, with a weak D call TRBD2 (5 bases). Germline CDR1 KGHSH, CDR2 LQKENI. V lost 5 bases and J 2 bases, leaving 12 bases between the germline ends. The length of the CDR3 is 14 residues. In DNA, the CDR3 is TGTGCCAGCTCATTCTTACTAGGGCAAGAGACCCAGTACTTC. This sequence encodes CASSFLLGQETQYF.

The V and J genes are TRBV19 and TRBJ1-3; the match to TRBD1 covers 8 bases. Germline V gene data show CDR1 as LNHDA and CDR2 as SQIVND (reference sequence). After removal of 8 bases from V and 0 bases from J, the junction contained 6 bases not matched to a gene. The CDR3 sequence is 15 residues long. CDR3 in DNA: TGTGCCAGTGGGGACAGGCTGAGCTCTGGAAACACCATATATTTT. The encoded protein is CASGDRLSSGNTIYF.

The chain combines TRBV3-1 (or the pseudogene TRBV3-2) with TRBJ2-7; TRBD1 matches 9 bases. This CDR3 contains 16 residues. CDR1 LGHDT and CDR2 YNNKEL come from the germline V gene (reference sequence). With V trimmed by 4 bases and J by 1 base, 8 bases remained unmatched. CDR3 residues: CASSPSGTGLSYEQYF. Written as DNA, the CDR3 is TGTGCCAGCAGCCCCTCCGGGACAGGGTTATCCTACGAGCAGTACTTC.

This chain connects TRBV9 to TRBJ2-3; TRBD1 matches at 8 bases. Looked up from germline, CDR1 is SGDLS and CDR2 is YYNGEE. The CDR3 sequence is 16 residues long. Unmatched junction bases numbered 9, after V lost 0 bases and J lost 6 bases. The CDR3 nucleotides read TGTGCCAGCAGCGTAGTTGGAGACAGGGGCCGTGATACGCAGTATTTT. Amino acids: CASSVVGDRGRDTQYF.

The count of this clone is one. An end of the junction differs from the germline gene, which may be a read error. The rearrangement joins TRBV10-3 to TRBJ2-3; the D gene is possibly TRBD2 (6 bases). The CDR3 runs 15 residues. Germline V gene lookup returns CDR1 ENHRY and CDR2 SYGVKD. CDR3 sequence reads: CAISQSGLEGDTQYF. DNA of the CDR3: TGTGCCATCAGTCAGTCGGGGCTGGAGGGAGATACGCAGTATTTT.

The rearrangement links TRBV19 to TRBJ1-3; no reliable D call. CDR1 LNHDA and CDR2 SQIVND come from the germline V gene (reference sequence). Trimming removed 4 bases from V and 0 bases from J, with 7 bases in between. The CDR3 has 14 residues. In DNA form, the CDR3 reads TGTGCCAGTAGTACCACTCACTCTGGAAACACCATATATTTT. This codes for CASSTTHSGNTIYF. Full variable domain (remainder filled in from reference TRBV19 and TRBJ1-3): DGGITQSPKYLFRKEGQNVTLSCEQNLNHDAMYWYRQDPGQGLRLIYYSQIVNDFQKGDIAEGYSVSREKKESFPLTVTSAQKNPTAFYLCASSTTHSGNTIYFGEGSWLTVV.

The chain has TRBV11-3 and TRBJ1-1; D is perhaps TRBD1 (6 bases). The CDR3 extends over 12 amino acids. Germline V lookup: CDR1 SGHNT, CDR2 YENEEA. V shed 2 bases and J shed 5 bases, with 6 bases lying between them. The CDR3 here is CASSLRGTEAFF. In nucleotides, the CDR3 is TGTGCCAGCAGCTTAAGGGGGACTGAAGCTTTCTTT.

The V call is TRBV3-1 (or the pseudogene TRBV3-2), the J call TRBJ2-5; 7 bases align to TRBD2. This CDR3 is 14 amino acids long. Germline trimming cut 1 base from V and 4 bases from J; bases unmatched to any gene: 3. Germline values: CDR1 LGHDT, CDR2 YNNKEL (reference sequence). CDR3 DNA: TGTGCCAGCAGCCAAGGAGCGGGGACAGAGACCCAGTACTTC. This gives the protein CASSQGAGTETQYF.

This chain connects TRBV19 to TRBJ2-5; 8 nucleotides match TRBD1. This CDR3 region has 14 residues. Germline V gene sequence: CDR1 LNHDA, CDR2 SQIVND (reference sequence). The V and J ends lost 6 bases and 5 bases, in that order; junction bases with no gene match: 8. The chain's CDR3 is CASRFRGQRETQYF. In nucleotides, the CDR3 is TGTGCCAGTAGGTTCAGGGGGCAACGGGAGACCCAGTACTTC.

The count of this clone is one. The chain is built from TRBV9 and TRBJ1-3, with TRBD1 matching over 11 bases. The length of the CDR3 is 18 residues. J lost 6 bases, V lost 4 bases, and 15 bases had no gene match. The germline gives CDR1 SGDLS, CDR2 YYNGEE. CDR3 DNA: TGTGCCAGCAGCCCCCAACGTTCGGACAGGGGGCGAGTAAACACCATATATTTT. Its protein product is CASSPQRSDRGRVNTIYF.

This chain uses TRBV5-4 with TRBJ2-5; D call uncertain. Germline V lookup: CDR1 SGHNT, CDR2 YYREEE (reference sequence). The CDR3 contains 16 residues. Trimming took 1 base from V and 1 from J, leaving 14 bases between them. CDR3 sequence (DNA): TGTGCCAGCAGCTTGCTGATCGCGGCGAGCCAAGAGACCCAGTACTTC. This gives the protein CASSLLIAASQETQYF. Full variable domain (outside the CDR3, taken from reference TRBV5-4 and TRBJ2-5): ETGVTQSPTHLIKTRGQQVTLRCSSQSGHNTVSWYQQALGQGPQFIFQYYREEENGRGNFPPRFSGLQFPNYSSELNVNALELDDSALYLCASSLLIAASQETQYFGPGTRLLVL.

CDR3 DNA sequence: TGTGCCAGCAGCCTGGAGCGGGATTTCAATGAGCAGTTCTTC. Amino acid sequence: CASSLERDFNEQFF. This sequence joins TRBV7-9 and TRBJ2-1; TRBD2 matches at 7 bases. Germline V gene data show CDR1 as SEHNR and CDR2 as FQNEAQ (reference sequence). With 5 bases clipped from V and 6 bases from J, the junction kept 7 bases outside the gene matches. The CDR3 length is 14 residues. Using reference TRBV7-9 and TRBJ2-1 for the parts outside the CDR3, the full variable domain is DTGVSQNPRHKITKRGQNVTFRCDPISEHNRLYWYRQTLGQGPEFLTYFQNEAQLEKSRLLSDRFSAERPKGSFSTLEIQRTEQGDSAMYLCASSLERDFNEQFFGPGTRLTVL.

The chain recombines TRBV19 with TRBJ2-2; D possibly corresponds to TRBD1 (6 bases). CDR1 is LNHDA and CDR2 is SQIVND in the germline V gene (reference sequence). This CDR3 is 13 amino acids long. V was pared by 4 bases and J by 5 bases, with 8 bases between. The CDR3 here is CASSKQGTGELFF. The CDR3 region has the DNA TGTGCCAGTAGTAAACAGGGAACCGGGGAGCTGTTTTTT.

The rearrangement joins TRBV5-4 to TRBJ2-6, with D hard to call. The CDR3 spans 13 residues. Trimming took off 10 bases at V and 2 bases at J, with 10 bases between the two ends. The germline gives CDR1 SGHNT, CDR2 YYREEE (reference sequence). In DNA form, the CDR3 reads TGTGCCGACTCTAGGGCTGGGGCCAACGTCCTGACTTTC. Protein sequence: CADSRAGANVLTF.

The gene calls are TRBV7-8 and TRBJ1-1; D not certain. V lost 3 bases, J lost 3 bases, and 17 bases lay in between. Germline CDR1 reads SGHVS; CDR2 reads FQNEAQ. This CDR3 is built from 16 residues. The CDR3 DNA follows: TGTGCCAGCAGCTTCACACCTCGCCGCGGGGACACTGAAGCTTTCTTT. Translated: CASSFTPRRGDTEAFF.

The rearrangement uses TRBV6-5 and TRBJ1-1, with D unclear. Germline V gene sequence: CDR1 MNHEY, CDR2 SVGAGI. The CDR3 is 14 amino acids. V was pared by 2 bases and J by 5 bases, with 12 bases between. In DNA, the CDR3 is TGTGCCAGCAGTTACAAGGGATTGAGGACTGAAGCTTTCTTT. Protein: CASSYKGLRTEAFF.

The V and J genes are TRBV11-2 and TRBJ1-5; possibly TRBD1 for D (6 bases). Between the trimmed V and J ends, which lost 2 bases and 5 bases, there was a span of 13 bases. The CDR3 is 15 amino acids. Per the germline V gene, CDR1 is SGHAT and CDR2 is FQNNGV. CDR3 in DNA: TGTGCCAGCAGCTTAACAGGGAATTGGGATCAGCCCCAGCATTTT. Translation: CASSLTGNWDQPQHF.

The CDR3 nucleotides read TGTGCCAGCAGCCAGGGGACAGGGATTTCGTGGGGCTACACCTTC. It translates to CASSQGTGISWGYTF. This chain joins TRBV3-1 (or the pseudogene TRBV3-2) and TRBJ1-2, with TRBD1 matching 9 bases. Trimming at V came to 3 bases and at J to 8 bases, leaving 10 bases not matched to a gene. There are 15 residues in the CDR3. The germline V gene encodes CDR1 LGHDT and CDR2 YNNKEL (reference sequence).